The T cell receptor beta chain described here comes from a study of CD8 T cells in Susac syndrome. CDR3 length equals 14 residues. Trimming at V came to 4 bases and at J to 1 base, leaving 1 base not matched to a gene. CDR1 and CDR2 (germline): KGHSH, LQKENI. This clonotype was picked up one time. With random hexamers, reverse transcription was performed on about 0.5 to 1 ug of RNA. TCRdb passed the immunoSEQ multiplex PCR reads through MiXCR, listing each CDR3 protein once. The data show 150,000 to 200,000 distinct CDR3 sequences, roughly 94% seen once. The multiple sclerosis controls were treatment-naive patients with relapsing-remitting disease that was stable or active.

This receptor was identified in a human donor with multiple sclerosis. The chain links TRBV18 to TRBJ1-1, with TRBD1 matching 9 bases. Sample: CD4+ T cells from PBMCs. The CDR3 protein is CASSRDRANTEAFF. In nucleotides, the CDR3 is TGTGCCAGCTCACGGGACAGGGCGAACACTGAAGCTTTCTTT.